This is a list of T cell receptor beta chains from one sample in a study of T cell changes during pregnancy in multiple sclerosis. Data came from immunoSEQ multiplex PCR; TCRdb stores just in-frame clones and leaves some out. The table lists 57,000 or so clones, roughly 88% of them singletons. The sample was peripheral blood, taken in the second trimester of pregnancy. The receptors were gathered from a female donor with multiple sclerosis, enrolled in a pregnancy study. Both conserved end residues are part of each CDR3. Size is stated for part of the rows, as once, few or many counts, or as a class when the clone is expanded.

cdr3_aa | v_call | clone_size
CASSLLAGVIADTQYF | TRBV5-1 | -
CASSDLTGGEAFF | TRBV25-1 | -
CASSQEEGGFTEAFF | TRBV4-3 | -
CASSKGSGGNEQFF | TRBV7-8 | -
CASIGLAGGNNEQFF | TRBV6-5 | -
CATSTRQGYGTDTQYF | TRBV15 | once
CAITAGGSTEAFF | TRBV10-3 | once
CASSEARPGEQYF | TRBV6-1 | -
CASSVAPDTYSGNTIYF | TRBV9 | -
CAGTGTEDPEAFF | TRBV2 | -
CASSLGLQETQYF | TRBV5-8 | -
CASSPRGVPFGGELFF | TRBV11-1 | -
CASSYSGGDQETQYF | TRBV5-1 | once
CASSSGGFGRTDTQYF | TRBV27 | once
CASSRLAGGMSSSYNEQFF | TRBV18 | -
CASSLQVLSYEQYF | TRBV27 | -
CASSSLQGYYGYTF | TRBV7-8 | -
CATLVDRDTEAFF | TRBV2 | -
CASSLPPDRSTDTQYF | TRBV5-1 | -
CASRPRLAGDVETQYF | TRBV5-1 | -
CASSRLNTEAFF | TRBV6-6 | -
CASSNDRVSNQPQHF | TRBV7-2 | -
CASSFSWILPGNYEQYF | TRBV28 | -
CASSSPGQGASGYTF | TRBV28 | -
CASSLSGDTEAFF | TRBV7-2 | -
CASSPASGISGANVLTF | TRBV5-1 | few
CASSISGTGGYIQYF | TRBV21-1 | -
CASIKRGRSGNTIYF | TRBV6-4 | once
CAWTHAWAGVQPQHF | TRBV30 | -
CSSGGSTDTQYF | TRBV29-1 | once
CASSLWTSGPYNEQFF | TRBV14 | few
CASSLFTGRGAKAFF | TRBV7-9 | once
CASSPLGLGSNSPLHF | TRBV18 | -
CASSPAGGVAGELFF | TRBV2 | -
CASRPTTGSRLTLHF | TRBV2 | few
CASSLTHRGRGGQETQYF | TRBV7-3 | -